This TCR beta chain is drawn from a study of human T cells and chemical hapten exposure. Turning to the study itself: DPC at 0.01% went onto the upper back in patch tests, read at 6 days. Alopecia areata, totalis or universalis affected patients, mainly female.

TCRdb reanalysed the RACE reads using MiXCR and keeps one entry per CDR3 protein. Of 150,000 to 200,000 distinct CDR3 sequences detected, about 14% appear once; the ten largest clones hold 1.5% to 2%. The CDR3 loop spans 12 amino acids. Looked up from germline, CDR1 is MDHEN and CDR2 is SYDVKM. Between the trimmed V and J ends, which lost 6 bases and 2 bases, there was a span of 7 bases. Study-wide findings and caveats: The number of TCRs above 1 in 1000 frequency did not change after DPC sensitization. In the PT1 data, expanded TCR counts showed a positive correlation with patch test score.

The time point here: patch test 1, 2 weeks after DPC sensitization. The treatment: therapeutic diphenylcyclopropenone sensitization with weekly scalp DPC. A note on this clonotype: Its antigen is still unknown.

The sequence came from a woman aged 30 to 39 with alopecia areata. Some clones in this sample may be carry-over from other donors' samples. The specimen was whole blood, collected in connection with sensitization to the hapten diphenylcyclopropenone (DPC). This sequence joins TRBV28 and TRBJ1-2; D is uncertain. The CDR3 DNA reads as TGTGCCAGCAGGTTAGAGAACTATGGCTACACCTTC. Encoded protein: CASRLENYGYTF.